One and the same sample provided the 7 T cell receptor beta chains below, sequenced in a study of tumor-infiltrating lymphocytes in oesophageal squamous cell carcinoma. TCRdb re-called the PCR reads with MiXCR, one entry per CDR3 protein. The sample records about 14,000 distinct CDR3 sequences, around 56% being singletons. Specimen: blood. The source of these receptors is a female donor with esophageal squamous cell carcinoma.

The chain is built from TRBV12-3 or TRBV12-4 and TRBJ2-5; 8 nucleotides line up with TRBD1. The last part of the DNA fits TRBJ2-1 better; the J call may be wrong. The CDR3 has 15 residues. In nucleotides, the CDR3 is TGTGCCAGCAGTTTCGACAGGGGCTCCTACAATGAGCAGTTCTTC. As protein: CASSFDRGSYNEQFF.

A remark on this clonotype: It is likely a read error, because the conserved phenylalanine at the end of the CDR3 is missing. No DNA is shown, since the ends of the CDR3 on it are uncertain; the CDR3 is the one TCRdb lists. This chain links TRBV11-2 with TRBJ1-1. The CDR3 spans 17 amino acids, including both terminal residues. Germline CDR1 is SGHAT and CDR2 is FQNNGV. CDR3 in amino acids: CASSLVLAGGGEQFFGA.

This clonotype was seen only a few times. The chain combines TRBV7-8 with TRBJ2-6; 12 nucleotides match TRBD2. The CDR3 spans 20 residues. Germline CDR1 is SGHVS and CDR2 is FQNEAQ. V was pared by 5 bases and J by 0 bases, with 11 bases of the junction left unmatched. CDR3 region: CASSVGWTSGTRSGANVLTF. Written as DNA, the CDR3 is TGTGCCAGCAGCGTAGGATGGACTAGCGGGACCCGCTCTGGGGCCAACGTCCTGACTTTC. Complete variable domain (other parts from reference TRBV7-8 and TRBJ2-6): GAGVSQSPRYKVAKRGQDVALRCDPISGHVSLFWYQQALGQGPEFLTYFQNEAQLDKSGLPSDRFFAERPEGSVSTLKIQRTQQEDSAVYLCASSVGWTSGTRSGANVLTFGAGSRLTVL.

This chain uses TRBV7-4 with TRBJ2-5; TRBD1 matches 11 bases. Near its end, the DNA agrees better with TRBJ2-1, so the J call may be wrong. The CDR3 contains 14 residues. Germline CDR1 and CDR2: SGHVT and SQSDAQ. The CDR3 nucleotides read TGTGCCAGCAGCCAGGGACAGGGGGTCGGCGAGCAGTTCTTC. It yields the protein CASSQGQGVGEQFF.

In its sample, this clonotype is medium-sized. The chain uses TRBV7-2 and TRBJ1-2, with D maybe TRBD1 (5 bases). The length of the CDR3 is 14 residues. Trimming stripped 3 bases from V and 6 bases from J, with 14 bases between. The germline gives CDR1 SGHTA, CDR2 FQGNSA. Here the CDR3 reads CASSFAPLGHGYTF. The CDR3 nucleotides are TGTGCCAGCAGCTTCGCCCCGTTGGGGCATGGCTACACCTTC.

This clonotype ranks as medium-sized. The CDR3: CASSYTGDHGYTF. CDR3 nucleotides: TGTGCCAGCAGTTATACGGGGGATCATGGCTACACCTTC. The chain couples TRBV6-1 to TRBJ1-2; a weak D match, TRBD1 (5 bases). V dropped 5 bases and J dropped 6 bases, with 13 bases sitting between them. The CDR3 spans 13 residues. The V gene's germline CDR1 is MNHNS and CDR2 SASEGT.

This clonotype is a singleton in its sample. This sequence joins TRBV10-2 and TRBJ2-1, with D hard to call. The DNA matches TRBJ2-7 better at its end, which makes the J call doubtful. CDR1 and CDR2 from the germline V gene are WSHSY and SAAADI. The length of the CDR3 is 14 residues. CDR3: CASRPLLRLYEQYF. The CDR3 DNA sequence: TGCGCCAGCAGGCCGCTGTTACGGCTCTACGAGCAGTACTTC.